These T cell receptor beta chains were read from a single sample in a study of shared clonotypes between healthy human individuals. TCRdb's table, derived via immunoSEQ multiplex PCR, lists solely in-frame clones and lacks some. The sample includes 2 million to 2.5 million clones, approximately 90% seen only once; the top ten take around 0.35%. Specimen: naive CD4+ T cells from PBMCs. The origin of the receptors is a man between 18 and 29 years old in good health. Some clones in this sample may be carry-over from other donors' samples. Both conserved end residues are part of each CDR3. The order of the fields is clone size, J gene, D gene, V gene, CDR3 DNA, CDR3 protein. The D gene is left open where the match is weak. Size is omitted from some rows. Given values are once, few, many or a class for expanded clones.

NA | TRBJ1-1 | NA | TRBV7-3 | TGTGCCAGCAGCTCCACAGCAGGGGCGTCTGAAGCTTTCTTT | CASSSTAGASEAFF
NA | TRBJ2-7 | TRBD2 | TRBV7-6 | TGTGCCAGCACTTTAGAGAGCGGGAGCCCCTCATACGAGCAGTACTTC | CASTLESGSPSYEQYF
NA | TRBJ2-7 | NA | TRBV5-6 | TGTGCCAGCAGAGGATCGTCTGCGATTGAGTACTTC | CASRGSSAIEYF
NA | TRBJ1-2 | NA | TRBV10-2 | TGCGCCAGCAGTGAGTTCAGTTCCCTTGGCTACACCTTC | CASSEFSSLGYTF
NA | TRBJ1-4 | NA | TRBV29-1 | TGCAGCGTTCTTGGGGGCAGTGAAAAACTGTTTTTT | CSVLGGSEKLFF
NA | TRBJ2-5 | TRBD2 | TRBV9 | TGTGCCAGCAGCGCCCTAGCGGGAGGCCAAGAGACCCAGTACTTC | CASSALAGGQETQYF
NA | TRBJ1-1 | TRBD1 | TRBV28 | TGTGCCAGCAGTTTTTCTGGAGGACGTACAGGGGCCTATGAAGCTTTCTTT | CASSFSGGRTGAYEAFF
NA | TRBJ2-1 | TRBD2 | TRBV27 | TGTGCCAGCAGTTTGGGTTGGGGGGGCTACAATGAGCAGTTCTTC | CASSLGWGGYNEQFF
NA | TRBJ2-5 | NA | TRBV5-6 | TGTGCCAGCAGCCCCCACGTCGCATCCAGAGAGACCCAGTACTTC | CASSPHVASRETQYF
NA | TRBJ1-3 | TRBD1 | TRBV28 | TGTGCCAGCAGTCCCCAGGACAGGCGATACACCATATATTTT | CASSPQDRRYTIYF
once | TRBJ2-2 | TRBD1 | TRBV7-9 | TGTGCCAGCAGCGTTACAGGGGAGCGAAGAGAGGAGCTGTTTTTT | CASSVTGERREELFF
NA | TRBJ2-7 | TRBD2 | TRBV5-1 | TGCGCCAGCAGCGGGACTAGCGGGATCTACGAGCAGTACTTC | CASSGTSGIYEQYF
NA | TRBJ1-1 | NA | TRBV6-6 | TGTGCCAGCAGTTACGCGGGGCTTTCGAACACTGAAGCTTTCTTT | CASSYAGLSNTEAFF
NA | TRBJ2-7 | NA | TRBV6-1 | TGTGCCAGCAGTGCCTACCACACAGGGAATCCGTACTTC | CASSAYHTGNPYF
NA | TRBJ2-5 | NA | TRBV19 | TGTGCCAGTAGTATAGGTTCGCGGGAGACCCAGTACTTC | CASSIGSRETQYF
NA | TRBJ1-4 | TRBD1 | TRBV5-1 | TGCGCCAGCAGCTTGGCGGAGACAGGGGGCCATGAAAAACTGTTTTTT | CASSLAETGGHEKLFF
NA | TRBJ1-4 | NA | TRBV11-2 | TGTGCCAGCAGCTTAGATACGCGGGGAAAACTGTTTTTT | CASSLDTRGKLFF
NA | TRBJ2-1 | NA | TRBV10-2 | TGCGCCAGCAGTGAGGGGTACAATGAGCAGTTCTTC | CASSEGYNEQFF
NA | TRBJ2-5 | NA | TRBV7-7 | TGTGCCAGCAGCCCCAACCGGGAAGAGACCCAGTACTTC | CASSPNREETQYF
NA | TRBJ2-1 | TRBD1 | TRBV7-9 | TGTGCCAGCAGCTCCCCGGGACAGTCCTTTTACAATGAGCAGTTCTTC | CASSSPGQSFYNEQFF
NA | TRBJ2-3 | TRBD2 | TRBV9 | TGTGCCAGCAGCGTACTAAGCGGGGGATCTAGCACAGATACGCAGTATTTT | CASSVLSGGSSTDTQYF
NA | TRBJ2-1 | NA | TRBV7-2 | TGTGCCAGCAGCTTAAGCTGGCGGGAGCAGTTCTTC | CASSLSWREQFF